A selection of T cell receptor beta chains follows, all from one sample in a study of persistence of HIV-infected CD4 T cells. These TCRs are of unknown antigen specificity. TCRdb's copy holds only in-frame clones and misses some; the assay was immunoSEQ multiplex PCR. The data show around 60,000 clones, with 70% to 75% seen just once and around 1.7% held by the top ten. The sample consisted of CD4+ T cells sorted from PBMCs after roughly 20-hour stimulation, taken from a patient who received antiretroviral therapy. These receptors came from an adult man with HIV who was CMV-seropositive. Each CDR3 is given with its conserved first and last residue.

j_call v_call cdr3_length cdr3_aa
TRBJ2-3 TRBV7-3 16 CASSPTPGGSKDTQYF
TRBJ1-1 TRBV27 16 CASSKDRGARNTEAFF
TRBJ1-6 TRBV2 16 CASGYPGQGEDSPLHF
TRBJ2-6 TRBV18 14 CASSLASGANVLTF
TRBJ2-2 TRBV5-1 14 CASSVTGEGGELFF
TRBJ2-3 TRBV3-1/TRBV3-2 15 CASSLRTARGDTQYF
TRBJ2-3 TRBV7-9 17 CASSLGRSGQGTDTQYF
TRBJ1-4 TRBV5-1 18 CASSLATGGGLRGEKLFF
TRBJ2-3 TRBV29-1 13 CSARTASTDTQYF
TRBJ2-2 TRBV5-1 15 CASSLARGMIGELFF
TRBJ1-5 TRBV19 14 CASVTKASNQPQHF
TRBJ1-4 TRBV28 15 CASRRGGRSNEKLFF
TRBJ2-5 TRBV5-4 15 CASSLELAYQETQYF
TRBJ2-3 TRBV20-1 12 CSASPRTDTQYF
TRBJ2-7 TRBV14 14 CASSQVGDRGEQYF
TRBJ1-1 TRBV9 14 CASSVVLSPTEAFF
TRBJ1-5 TRBV28 17 CASSLGLKGAVDQPQHF
TRBJ1-2 TRBV7-3 14 CASSPGAGGYGYTF
TRBJ2-7 TRBV20-1 11 CSASRTHEQYF
TRBJ1-1 TRBV6-5 14 CASRPQGTRTKAFF
TRBJ1-4 TRBV5-1 15 CASSLGQGANEKLFF
TRBJ1-1 TRBV6-5 14 CASSLTRKNTEAFF
TRBJ2-5 TRBV3-1/TRBV3-2 16 CASSQEGDRPWETQYF
TRBJ1-4 TRBV2 13 CASIKGQNEKLFF
TRBJ1-4 TRBV5-1 16 CASSSGQGAGGEKLFF
TRBJ2-2 TRBV5-4 17 CASQGVVAGVNTGELFF
TRBJ1-3 TRBV9 14 CASSVGSTGNTIYF
TRBJ1-1 TRBV4-1 16 CASSQGTGTGDTEAFF
TRBJ2-1 TRBV29-1 10 CSFGVNEQFF
TRBJ1-1 TRBV6-2/TRBV6-3 14 CASSSDRAITEAFF
TRBJ1-1 TRBV19 13 CASSRGGNTEAFF
TRBJ2-7 TRBV21-1 14 CASSPRQGVHEQYF
TRBJ1-6 TRBV5-1 17 CASSRTPGQGNPSPLHF
TRBJ2-2 TRBV5-1 16 CASSLRAQGTTGELFF
TRBJ1-1 TRBV2 14 CASSALPGTVEAFF
TRBJ1-2 TRBV29-1 13 CSTVRESQGGYTF
TRBJ1-5 TRBV19 15 CASSVGTGANQPQHF
TRBJ1-5 TRBV7-9 15 CASSSSGGFNQPQHF
TRBJ2-1 TRBV7-9 16 CASSPTGGQGMHEQFF
TRBJ1-3 TRBV28 16 CASSPGGQSSGNTIYF
TRBJ1-5 TRBV6-2/TRBV6-3 14 CASSFASGFKPQHF